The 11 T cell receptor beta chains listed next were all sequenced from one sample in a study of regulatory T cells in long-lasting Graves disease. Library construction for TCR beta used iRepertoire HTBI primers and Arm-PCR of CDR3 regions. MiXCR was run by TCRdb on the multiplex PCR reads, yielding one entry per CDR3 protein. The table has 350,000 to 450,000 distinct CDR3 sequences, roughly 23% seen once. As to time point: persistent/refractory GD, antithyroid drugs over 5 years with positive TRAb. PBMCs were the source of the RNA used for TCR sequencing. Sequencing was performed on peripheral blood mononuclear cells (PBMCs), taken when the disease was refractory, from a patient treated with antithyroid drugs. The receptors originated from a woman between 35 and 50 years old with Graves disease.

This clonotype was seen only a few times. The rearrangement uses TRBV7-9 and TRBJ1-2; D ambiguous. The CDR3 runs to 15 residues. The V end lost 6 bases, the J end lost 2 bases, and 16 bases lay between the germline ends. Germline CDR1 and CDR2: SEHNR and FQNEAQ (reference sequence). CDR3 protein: CASSFGRSPNYGYTF. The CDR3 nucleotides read TGTGCCAGCAGTTTTGGCCGATCGCCCAACTATGGCTACACCTTC.

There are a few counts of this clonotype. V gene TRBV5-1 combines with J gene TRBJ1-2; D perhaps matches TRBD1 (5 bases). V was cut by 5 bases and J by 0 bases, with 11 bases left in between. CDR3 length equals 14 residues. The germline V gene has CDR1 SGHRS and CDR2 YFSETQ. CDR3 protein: CASSSRGPNYGYTF. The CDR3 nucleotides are TGCGCCAGCAGTTCCCGGGGACCTAACTATGGCTACACCTTC.

The CDR3 coding sequence is TGTGCCAGCAATTTCAGGGGACTCTCCTACGAGCAGTACTTC. This encodes CASNFRGLSYEQYF. This chain links TRBV2 with TRBJ2-7; D is tentatively TRBD1 or TRBD2 (6 bases each). This CDR3 has 14 amino acids. Germline CDR1 reads SNHLY; CDR2 reads FYNNEI. Trimming took 7 bases from V and 0 from J, leaving 13 bases between them.

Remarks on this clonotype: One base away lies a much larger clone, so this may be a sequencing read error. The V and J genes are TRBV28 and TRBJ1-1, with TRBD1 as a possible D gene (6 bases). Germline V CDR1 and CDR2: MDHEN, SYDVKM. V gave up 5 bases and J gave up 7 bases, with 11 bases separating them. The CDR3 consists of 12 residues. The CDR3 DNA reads TGTGCCAGCAGTGGGGGGCCAGTTGAAGCTTTCTTT. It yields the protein CASSGGPVEAFF.

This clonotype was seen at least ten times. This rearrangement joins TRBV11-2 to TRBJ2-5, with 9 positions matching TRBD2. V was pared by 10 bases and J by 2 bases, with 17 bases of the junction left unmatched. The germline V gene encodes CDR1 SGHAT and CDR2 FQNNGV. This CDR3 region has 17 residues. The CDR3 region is CANSFSGSLITQETQYF. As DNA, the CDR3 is TGTGCCAACAGTTTTAGCGGGAGCCTGATTACACAAGAGACCCAGTACTTC.

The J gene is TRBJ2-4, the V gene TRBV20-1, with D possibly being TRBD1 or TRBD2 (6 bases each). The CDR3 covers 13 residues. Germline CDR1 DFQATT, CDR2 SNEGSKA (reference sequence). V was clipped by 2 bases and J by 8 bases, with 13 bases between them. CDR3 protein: CSARPGGKDIQYF. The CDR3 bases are TGCAGTGCTAGACCCGGGGGCAAGGACATTCAGTACTTC.

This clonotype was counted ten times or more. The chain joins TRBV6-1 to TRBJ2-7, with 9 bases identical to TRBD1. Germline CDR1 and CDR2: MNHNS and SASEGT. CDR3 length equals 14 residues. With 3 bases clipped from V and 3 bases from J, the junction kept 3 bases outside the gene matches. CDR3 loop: CASSDRTGDYEQYF. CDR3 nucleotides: TGTGCCAGCAGTGACAGGACAGGGGACTACGAGCAGTACTTC.

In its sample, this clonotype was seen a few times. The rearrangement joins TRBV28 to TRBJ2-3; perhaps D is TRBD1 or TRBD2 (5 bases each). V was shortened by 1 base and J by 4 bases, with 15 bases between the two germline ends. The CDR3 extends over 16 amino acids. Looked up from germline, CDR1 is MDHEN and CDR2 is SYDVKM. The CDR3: CASSLLKRGRADTQYF. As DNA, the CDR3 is TGTGCCAGCAGTTTATTGAAGAGGGGTCGGGCAGATACGCAGTATTTT.

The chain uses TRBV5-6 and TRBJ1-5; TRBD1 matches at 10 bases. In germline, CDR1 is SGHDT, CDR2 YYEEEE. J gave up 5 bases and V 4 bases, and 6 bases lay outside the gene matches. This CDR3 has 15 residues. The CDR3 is CASSTGTGEDQPQHF. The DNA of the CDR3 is TGTGCCAGCAGCACAGGGACAGGGGAAGATCAGCCCCAGCATTTT.

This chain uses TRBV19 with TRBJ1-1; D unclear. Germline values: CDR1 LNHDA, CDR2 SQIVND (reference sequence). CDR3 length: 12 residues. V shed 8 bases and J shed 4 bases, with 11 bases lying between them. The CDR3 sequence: CASLGGSTEAFF. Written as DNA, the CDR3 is TGTGCCAGTTTGGGCGGGAGCACTGAAGCTTTCTTT. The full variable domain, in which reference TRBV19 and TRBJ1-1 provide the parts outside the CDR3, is DGGITQSPKYLFRKEGQNVTLSCEQNLNHDAMYWYRQDPGQGLRLIYYSQIVNDFQKGDIAEGYSVSREKKESFPLTVTSAQKNPTAFYLCASLGGSTEAFFGQGTRLTVV.

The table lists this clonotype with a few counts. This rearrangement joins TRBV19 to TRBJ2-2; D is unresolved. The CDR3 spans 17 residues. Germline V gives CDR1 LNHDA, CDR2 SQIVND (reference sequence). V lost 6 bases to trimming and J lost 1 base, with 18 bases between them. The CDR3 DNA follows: TGTGCCAGTAGAGCTCCGGGCGACCCCAAGAACACCGGGGAGCTGTTTTTT. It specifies CASRAPGDPKNTGELFF.